These 29 T cell receptor beta chains were sequenced from one sample in a study of shared clonotypes between healthy human individuals. Terminally differentiated effector memory CD45RA+ cells were excluded from the naive CD8 cells, which were CD45RO-negative and positively selected for CCR7. Repertoires were generated with immunoSEQ multiplex PCR, while TCRdb's copy carries only in-frame clones and drops some. The sample has around 620,000 clones, approximately 96% seen once; the top ten hold over 0.095%. Sequencing input: naive CD8+ T cells sorted from blood. Every receptor here comes from a woman in her thirties in good health.

Turning to this clone: The junction shows a germline mismatch at one end, possibly a read error. The chain carries TRBV28 and TRBJ2-7; tentatively, D is TRBD1 or TRBD2 (5 bases each). This CDR3 comprises 12 residues. Germline V CDR1 and CDR2: MDHEN, SYDVKM. CDR3 residues: CASSFRPGRESF. In nucleotides, the CDR3 is TGTGCCAGCAGTTTTCGCCCGGGACGCGAGAGCTTC.

V gene TRBV27 combines with J gene TRBJ1-2, with TRBD1 identical over 9 bases. Germline CDR1 MNHEY, CDR2 SMNVEV (reference sequence). Unmatched junction bases numbered 9, after V lost 5 bases and J lost 8 bases. This CDR3 spans 14 amino acids. The CDR3 nucleotides are TGTGCCAGCAGTCCTAACCGGGACAGGGACGGCTACACCTTC. This encodes CASSPNRDRDGYTF.

The table lists this clone with a few counts. The chain joins TRBV27 to TRBJ2-7; 7 nucleotides line up with TRBD2. Germline V gene data show CDR1 as MNHEY and CDR2 as SMNVEV (reference sequence). Trimming at V came to 5 bases and at J to 1 base, leaving 5 bases not matched to a gene. This CDR3 comprises 14 residues. Here the CDR3 reads CASSPWGGSYEQYF. The CDR3 DNA is TGTGCCAGCAGTCCATGGGGGGGTTCCTACGAGCAGTACTTC.

The chain uses TRBV28 and TRBJ1-3; 7 positions match TRBD1. This CDR3 is 15 amino acids long. The germline CDR1 and CDR2 sequences are MDHEN and SYDVKM. The ends lost 5 bases at V and 5 bases at J; junction bases unmatched: 9. The CDR3 reads CASSPPQGLRNTIYF. CDR3 in DNA: TGTGCCAGCAGTCCGCCACAGGGGTTGAGAAACACCATATATTTT.

The chain's CDR3 is CATSRTGDNEQFF. The CDR3 region has the DNA TGTGCCACCAGCAGAACAGGGGACAATGAGCAGTTCTTC. J is TRBJ2-1 and V is TRBV15; 7 positions agree with TRBD1. Germline CDR1 LNHNV, CDR2 YYDKDF (reference sequence). CDR3 size: 13 residues. The V segment lost 2 bases and the J segment 5 bases; nucleotides outside the gene matches: 0. The whole variable domain, filled in from reference TRBV15 and TRBJ2-1, reads DAMVIQNPRYQVTQFGKPVTLSCSQTLNHNVMYWYQQKSSQAPKLLFHYYDKDFNNEADTPDNFQSRRPNTSFCFLDIRSPGLGDTAMYLCATSRTGDNEQFFGPGTRLTVL.

V and J are TRBV27 and TRBJ1-1; TRBD1 might be the D (5 bases). The CDR3 is 13 amino acids. Trimming took off 4 bases at V and 5 bases at J, with 11 bases between the two ends. Germline values: CDR1 MNHEY, CDR2 SMNVEV (reference sequence). CDR3 coding DNA: TGTGCCAGCAGTTGGGGGGTAGGAACTGAAGCTTTCTTT. Translating gives CASSWGVGTEAFF.

The chain combines TRBV6-5 with TRBJ2-1; D not resolved. Germline lookup yields CDR1 MNHEY and CDR2 SVGAGI. The CDR3 extends over 13 amino acids. V lost 4 bases and J 8 bases, leaving 12 bases between the germline ends. In DNA, the CDR3 is TGTGCCAGCAGTTCCATTGCTAGGGATGAGCAGTTCTTC. Its protein is CASSSIARDEQFF.

The genes are TRBV5-6 and TRBJ1-1; tentative D call: TRBD1 (5 bases). The V end lost 4 bases, the J end lost 2 bases, and 15 bases lay between the germline ends. CDR3 length equals 15 residues. In germline, CDR1 is SGHDT, CDR2 YYEEEE. DNA for the CDR3: TGTGCCAGCAGCCCGGCTTCGTGGGGCAACACTGAAGCTTTCTTT. It yields the protein CASSPASWGNTEAFF.

V usage is TRBV5-5 and J usage is TRBJ2-7; 11 bases line up with TRBD1. The CDR3 totals 14 residues. The V gene's germline CDR1 is SGHKS and CDR2 YYEKEE (reference sequence). V was clipped by 6 bases and J by 3 bases; unmatched bases: 5. The CDR3 sequence: CASTAGTGGYEQYF. In nucleotides, the CDR3 is TGTGCCAGCACCGCCGGGACAGGGGGCTACGAGCAGTACTTC.

The V call is TRBV10-3, the J call TRBJ1-1; D not resolved. The CDR3 has 15 residues. With 0 bases removed from V and 4 bases from J, the gap between germline ends came to 12 bases. The germline V gene has CDR1 ENHRY and CDR2 SYGVKD. The DNA of the CDR3 is TGTGCCATCAGTGAGTCGTTTGAGGGAGTCACTGAAGCTTTCTTT. Translation: CAISESFEGVTEAFF.

In its sample, this clone was seen once. The CDR3 loop is CASRGRVDHVYGYTF. The CDR3 bases are TGTGCCAGCAGAGGAAGGGTCGACCACGTCTATGGCTACACCTTC. The chain joins TRBV11-2 to TRBJ1-2; D is ambiguous. CDR3 length: 15 residues. V gave up 6 bases and J gave up 4 bases, with 18 bases separating them. Germline CDR1 and CDR2: SGHAT and FQNNGV.

The gene calls are TRBV5-5 and TRBJ2-7; 7 bases match TRBD2. Germline V gives CDR1 SGHKS, CDR2 YYEKEE (reference sequence). The ends lost 2 bases at V and 4 bases at J; junction bases unmatched: 6. This CDR3 is built from 14 residues. The CDR3 region has the DNA TGTGCCAGCAGCTTAGAAGCGGGGTATTACGAGCAGTACTTC. Translating it yields CASSLEAGYYEQYF.

The chain has TRBV11-1 and TRBJ2-7; weak D call: TRBD1 (6 bases). Germline CDR1 SGHAT, CDR2 FQDESV (reference sequence). There are 12 residues in the CDR3. Between the trimmed V and J ends, which lost 5 bases and 5 bases, there was a span of 10 bases. The CDR3 here is CASSPTGNEQYF. Here the CDR3 DNA reads TGTGCCAGCAGCCCCACAGGGAACGAGCAGTACTTC. The full variable domain, rest sourced from reference TRBV11-1 and TRBJ2-7, is EAEVAQSPRYKITEKSQAVAFWCDPISGHATLYWYRQILGQGPELLVQFQDESVVDDSQLPKDRFSAERLKGVDSTLKIQPAELGDSAMYLCASSPTGNEQYFGPGTRLTVT.

This sequence joins TRBV28 and TRBJ2-7; 9 bases match TRBD1. This CDR3 contains 16 residues. CDR1 MDHEN and CDR2 SYDVKM come from the germline V gene. With V trimmed by 3 bases and J by 2 bases, 8 bases remained unmatched. CDR3 nucleotide sequence: TGTGCCAGCAGTTTGAGGGACAGGGTAAACACCTACGAGCAGTACTTC. Translation gives CASSLRDRVNTYEQYF.

The chain joins TRBV6-5 to TRBJ2-7; D is possibly TRBD1 or TRBD2 (6 bases each). Germline V gene sequence: CDR1 MNHEY, CDR2 SVGAGI. The CDR3 sequence is 14 residues long. V was cut by 2 bases and J by 3 bases, with 11 bases left in between. The CDR3 loop reads CASSYKGGGYEQYF. The CDR3, as DNA: TGTGCCAGCAGTTACAAGGGGGGAGGCTACGAGCAGTACTTC.

The chain is built from TRBV11-2 and TRBJ1-2; a possible D gene is TRBD1 (5 bases). From germline, CDR1 is SGHAT and CDR2 FQNNGV. Between the trimmed V and J ends, which lost 6 bases and 4 bases, there was a span of 12 bases. The CDR3 totals 13 residues. CDR3 amino acids: CASRDGGGYGYTF. In nucleotides, the CDR3 is TGTGCCAGCAGGGATGGGGGAGGCTATGGCTACACCTTC.

The V and J genes are TRBV9 and TRBJ2-7; the match to TRBD2 covers 13 bases. Germline V gene sequence: CDR1 SGDLS, CDR2 YYNGEE. CDR3 length: 17 residues. The ends lost 2 bases at V and 4 bases at J; junction bases unmatched: 9. CDR3 sequence reads: CASSVGLAGVASYEQYF. In nucleotides, the CDR3 is TGTGCCAGCAGCGTCGGACTAGCGGGAGTGGCCTCTTACGAGCAGTACTTC.

The rearrangement uses TRBV25-1 and TRBJ2-2, with a possible D match to TRBD1 (6 bases). CDR3 size: 12 residues. Trimming left V 9 bases short and J 1 base short, with 6 bases between. Germline V gives CDR1 MGHDK, CDR2 SYGVNS. CDR3 in amino acids: CARQGNTGELFF. CDR3 in DNA: TGTGCCAGACAGGGGAACACCGGGGAGCTGTTTTTT.

The chain combines TRBV7-6 with TRBJ2-7; D is unresolved. Trimming removed 3 bases from V and 5 bases from J, with 5 bases in between. The CDR3 is made up of 11 amino acids. Per the germline V gene, CDR1 is SGHVS and CDR2 is FNYEAQ. The CDR3 here is CASSFTNEQYF. The CDR3 bases are TGTGCCAGCAGCTTTACGAACGAGCAGTACTTC. Using reference TRBV7-6 and TRBJ2-7 for the parts outside the CDR3, the full variable domain is GAGVSQSPRYKVTKRGQDVALRCDPISGHVSLYWYRQALGQGPEFLTYFNYEAQQDKSGLPNDRFSAERPEGSISTLTIQRTEQRDSAMYRCASSFTNEQYFGPGTRLTVT.

The rearrangement links TRBV25-1 to TRBJ2-5, with 9 positions matching TRBD2. In germline, CDR1 is MGHDK, CDR2 SYGVNS. V shed 1 base and J 4 bases; nucleotides not matched to a gene: 4. CDR3 length: 15 amino acids. The CDR3 region has the DNA TGTGCCAGCAGTGAATGGGGGACTAGCTCAGAGACCCAGTACTTC. As protein: CASSEWGTSSETQYF.

V is TRBV5-5 and J is TRBJ2-2, with 8 bases aligning to TRBD1. In germline, CDR1 is SGHKS, CDR2 YYEKEE (reference sequence). CDR3 size: 19 residues. The J segment lost 5 bases and the V segment lost 6 bases, leaving 21 bases of the junction unmatched. The CDR3 protein is CASKTAFRAGGAGTGELFF. The CDR3 bases are TGTGCCAGCAAGACAGCCTTCCGGGCAGGGGGCGCCGGAACCGGGGAGCTGTTTTTT.

The chain couples TRBV7-3 to TRBJ2-1; 9 nucleotides line up with TRBD2. The CDR3 consists of 14 residues. Trimming cost V 5 bases and J 12 bases; bases outside gene matches: 11. Germline V gene lookup returns CDR1 SGHTA and CDR2 FQGTGA. The CDR3 DNA is TGTGCCAGCAGCAGAGACACGACTAGCGGTACGCAGTTCTTC. It translates to CASSRDTTSGTQFF.

In regard to this clone: Different DNA sequences within this sample yield the same CDR3. CDR3 protein: CASSAGGDHSYEQYF. CDR3 nucleotides: TGTGCCAGCAGCGCGGGGGGGGACCACTCCTACGAGCAGTACTTC. J is TRBJ2-7 and V is TRBV9, with TRBD2 matching 8 bases. Germline loops: CDR1 SGDLS, CDR2 YYNGEE. The V gene end was trimmed by 3 bases and the J gene end by 0 bases; junction bases not matched to a gene: 5. The CDR3 is made up of 15 amino acids.

V gene TRBV9 combines with J gene TRBJ1-2; D not certain. The V gene's germline CDR1 is SGDLS and CDR2 YYNGEE. V was trimmed by 0 bases and J by 4 bases, leaving 4 bases between them. The CDR3 length is 12 residues. The CDR3 spells CASSVDSYGYTF. DNA for the CDR3: TGTGCCAGCAGCGTAGACAGCTATGGCTACACCTTC.

The chain joins TRBV18 to TRBJ2-7; D may be TRBD1 (6 bases). The CDR3 contains 15 residues. Germline CDR1 is KGHSH and CDR2 is LQKENI. V was clipped by 0 bases and J by 4 bases, with 13 bases between them. CDR3 in amino acids: CASSPPEQGWYEQYF. CDR3 in DNA: TGTGCCAGCTCACCACCTGAGCAGGGGTGGTACGAGCAGTACTTC.

The V and J genes are TRBV29-1 and TRBJ2-1, with no clear D. The CDR3 length is 11 residues. With 2 bases removed from V and 9 bases from J, the gap between germline ends came to 8 bases. The germline V gene has CDR1 SQVTM and CDR2 ANQGSEA. The CDR3 reads CSVENPREQFF. The CDR3 DNA reads TGCAGCGTTGAAAACCCCCGTGAGCAGTTCTTC.

The chain couples TRBV28 to TRBJ1-5; D gene unclear. V was cut by 1 base and J by 4 bases, with 8 bases left in between. CDR1 is MDHEN, CDR2 SYDVKM, per germline. The length of the CDR3 is 14 residues. Here the CDR3 DNA reads TGTGCCAGCAGTTTATATGGGGAAAATCAGCCCCAGCATTTT. Its protein product is CASSLYGENQPQHF.

The J gene is TRBJ2-5, the V gene TRBV2, with D perhaps TRBD1 (6 bases). This CDR3 is 16 amino acids long. Looked up from germline, CDR1 is SNHLY and CDR2 is FYNNEI. Trimming took 3 bases from V and 2 from J, leaving 16 bases between them. The CDR3 loop reads CASSEHLGTIQETQYF. The CDR3 bases are TGTGCCAGCAGTGAGCACCTCGGGACAATTCAAGAGACCCAGTACTTC.

This clone was counted a single time. This chain uses TRBV28 with TRBJ1-2; 7 positions agree with TRBD1. The V gene end was trimmed by 6 bases and the J gene end by 5 bases; junction bases not matched to a gene: 9. There are 14 residues in the CDR3. Per the germline V gene, CDR1 is MDHEN and CDR2 is SYDVKM. The CDR3 DNA sequence: TGTGCCAGCAGCCACGTTGACAGGGTTTATGGCTACACCTTC. Translation: CASSHVDRVYGYTF.